This TCR beta chain derives from a study of cytotoxic CD8 clonotypes in ibrutinib-treated CLL. Study-wide findings and caveats: Public clonotypes showed up rarely, and on treatment they shrank or held steady. Exceeding age-matched healthy donors, baseline clonality also tracked the counts of circulating CD8+ T cells.

This CDR3 has 16 amino acids. CDR1 is SGHNT, CDR2 YYREEE, per germline (reference sequence). V lost 3 bases, J lost 5 bases, and 7 bases stayed unmatched. Sequencing was designed to attain a depth spanning 1 in 200,000 to 1 in 1 million T cells. The data were produced by immunoSEQ multiplex PCR, yet TCRdb's version contains in-frame clones alone and is incomplete. The sample includes some 200,000 clones, roughly 72% of them seen just once. Points on this clone: Its antigen is not known.

Sequencing used PBMCs, obtained after 24 months of ibrutinib treatment. This TCR was sampled from a human donor with chronic lymphocytic leukemia. This chain connects TRBV5-4 to TRBJ1-4; 10 bases are shared with TRBD1. The CDR3 here is CASSSEQTGGNEKLFF. CDR3 bases: TGTGCCAGCAGCTCGGAGCAGACAGGGGGCAATGAAAAACTGTTTTTT.